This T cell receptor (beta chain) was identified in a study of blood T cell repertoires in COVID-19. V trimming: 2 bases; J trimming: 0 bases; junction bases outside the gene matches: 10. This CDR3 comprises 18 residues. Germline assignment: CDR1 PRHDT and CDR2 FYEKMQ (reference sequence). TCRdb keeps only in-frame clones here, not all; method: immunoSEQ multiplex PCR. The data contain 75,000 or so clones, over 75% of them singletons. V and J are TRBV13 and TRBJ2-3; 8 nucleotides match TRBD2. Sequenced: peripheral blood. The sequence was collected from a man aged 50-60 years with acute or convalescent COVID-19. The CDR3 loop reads CASSLLTGGLPSTDTQYF. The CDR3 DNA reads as TGTGCCAGCAGCTTATTAACGGGGGGGCTTCCTAGCACAGATACGCAGTATTTT.